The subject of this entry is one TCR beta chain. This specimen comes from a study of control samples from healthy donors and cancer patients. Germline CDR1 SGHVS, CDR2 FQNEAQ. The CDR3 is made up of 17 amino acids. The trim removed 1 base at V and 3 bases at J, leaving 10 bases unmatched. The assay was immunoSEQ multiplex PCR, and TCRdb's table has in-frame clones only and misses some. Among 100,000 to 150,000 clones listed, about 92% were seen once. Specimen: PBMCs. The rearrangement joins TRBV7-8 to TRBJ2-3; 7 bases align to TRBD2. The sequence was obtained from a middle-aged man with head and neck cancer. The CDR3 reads CASSLGGRGSRTDTQYF. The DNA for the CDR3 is TGTGCCAGCAGCTTAGGAGGGCGGGGGAGTAGGACAGATACGCAGTATTTT. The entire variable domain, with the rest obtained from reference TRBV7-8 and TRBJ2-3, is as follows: GAGVSQSPRYKVAKRGQDVALRCDPISGHVSLFWYQQALGQGPEFLTYFQNEAQLDKSGLPSDRFFAERPEGSVSTLKIQRTQQEDSAVYLCASSLGGRGSRTDTQYFGPGTRLTVL.